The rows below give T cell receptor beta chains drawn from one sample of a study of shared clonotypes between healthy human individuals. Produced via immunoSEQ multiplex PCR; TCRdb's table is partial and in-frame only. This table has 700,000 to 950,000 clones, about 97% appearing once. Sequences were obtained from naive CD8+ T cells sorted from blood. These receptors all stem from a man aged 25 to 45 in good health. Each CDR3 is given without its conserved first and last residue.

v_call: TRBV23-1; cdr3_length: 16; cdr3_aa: ASSQSGSGRAFGGELF
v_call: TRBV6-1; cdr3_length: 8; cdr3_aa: ASLPGEQY
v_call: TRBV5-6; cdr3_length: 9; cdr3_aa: ASSLGPEQF
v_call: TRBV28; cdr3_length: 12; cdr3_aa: ASSQTGPTGELF
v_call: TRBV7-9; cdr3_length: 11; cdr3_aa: ASSLGGRNGYT
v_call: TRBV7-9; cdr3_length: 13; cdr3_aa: ASTGASTLGNEQF
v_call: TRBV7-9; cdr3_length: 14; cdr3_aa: ASSLSVTGYSGELF
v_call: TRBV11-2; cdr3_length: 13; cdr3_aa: ASSLAPISGNTIY
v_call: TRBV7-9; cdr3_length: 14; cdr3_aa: ASSSPDQSQGNTIY
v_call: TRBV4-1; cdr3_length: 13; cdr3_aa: ASSARSLSDEKLF
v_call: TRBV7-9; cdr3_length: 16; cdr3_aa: ASSLVGRGLAGSYEQY
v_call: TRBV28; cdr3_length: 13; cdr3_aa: ASSTLTGTNTEAF